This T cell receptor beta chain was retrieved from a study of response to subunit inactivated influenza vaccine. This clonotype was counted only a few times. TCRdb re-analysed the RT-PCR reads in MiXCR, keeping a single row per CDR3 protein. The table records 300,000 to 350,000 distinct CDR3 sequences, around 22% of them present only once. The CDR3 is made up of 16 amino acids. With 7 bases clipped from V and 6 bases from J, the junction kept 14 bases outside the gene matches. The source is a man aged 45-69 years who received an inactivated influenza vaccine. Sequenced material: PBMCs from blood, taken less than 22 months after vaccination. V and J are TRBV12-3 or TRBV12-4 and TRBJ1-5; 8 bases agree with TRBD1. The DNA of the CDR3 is TGTGCCAGCACCGGGCAGGGGGCGGGAAGTAGTCAGCCCCAGCATTTT. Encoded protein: CASTGQGAGSSQPQHF.